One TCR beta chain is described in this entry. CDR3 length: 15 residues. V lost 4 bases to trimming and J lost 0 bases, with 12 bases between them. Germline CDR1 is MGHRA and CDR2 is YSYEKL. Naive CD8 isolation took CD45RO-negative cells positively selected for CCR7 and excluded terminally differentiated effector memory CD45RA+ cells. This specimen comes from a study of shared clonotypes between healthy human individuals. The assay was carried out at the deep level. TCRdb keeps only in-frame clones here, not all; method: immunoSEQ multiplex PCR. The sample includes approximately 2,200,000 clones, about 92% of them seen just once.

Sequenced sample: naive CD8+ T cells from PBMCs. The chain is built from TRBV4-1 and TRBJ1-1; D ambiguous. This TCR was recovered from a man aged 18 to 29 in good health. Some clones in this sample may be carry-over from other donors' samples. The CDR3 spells CASSPTEGMNTEAFF. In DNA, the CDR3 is TGCGCCAGCAGCCCAACCGAGGGTATGAACACTGAAGCTTTCTTT.